This paragraph reports one T cell receptor (beta chain). This clonotype showed up just a few times. This clone's antigen is unknown. Per-nucleotide qualities are absent, and no much larger clonotype sits a single base away. Library method: RT-PCR. Sequencing relied on an Illumina HiSeq 2500. TCRdb applied fastp at Q25 and MiXCR to the public reads, then kept only in-frame beta chains. CDR3 protein duplicates are merged, each entry listing the most common genes and DNA. This sample is represented by 600,000 to 850,000 distinct CDR3 sequences; less than 15% of them were singletons. The top ten hold less than 9% of the sample. This sample is drawn from a study of response to subunit inactivated influenza vaccine (dated by TCRdb to 2016 to 2019). Broadly, across the study: The study used deep quantitative T cell receptor repertoire profiling to track responses to a trivalent subunit inactivated influenza vaccine.

On the study overall, not on this receptor specifically: According to the authors, only a limited number of new T cells may be recruited by each seasonal influenza vaccination.

This receptor was identified in a man aged 50 or older who received an inactivated influenza vaccine. Donor details come from another sample of the same person, matched by shared clones. The sequenced sample was PBMCs from blood, obtained 14 to 15 days before vaccination.

The sequenced DNA: TGTGCCACGGCCCAGACAGGGAATGAGCAGTTCTTC. Its amino acids are CATAQTGNEQFF. This receptor chain uses TRBV24-1 and TRBJ2-1, with 7 junctional bases fitting TRBD1. Trimmed from V: 10 bases; trimmed from J: 7 bases; junction bases lacking a gene match: 6. CDR1 and CDR2 (KGHDR, SFDVKD) derive from the germline V gene. From its cysteine to its phenylalanine, the CDR3 spans 12 amino acids. Only CDR3 DNA remains: 36 bases, in frame from the first base.